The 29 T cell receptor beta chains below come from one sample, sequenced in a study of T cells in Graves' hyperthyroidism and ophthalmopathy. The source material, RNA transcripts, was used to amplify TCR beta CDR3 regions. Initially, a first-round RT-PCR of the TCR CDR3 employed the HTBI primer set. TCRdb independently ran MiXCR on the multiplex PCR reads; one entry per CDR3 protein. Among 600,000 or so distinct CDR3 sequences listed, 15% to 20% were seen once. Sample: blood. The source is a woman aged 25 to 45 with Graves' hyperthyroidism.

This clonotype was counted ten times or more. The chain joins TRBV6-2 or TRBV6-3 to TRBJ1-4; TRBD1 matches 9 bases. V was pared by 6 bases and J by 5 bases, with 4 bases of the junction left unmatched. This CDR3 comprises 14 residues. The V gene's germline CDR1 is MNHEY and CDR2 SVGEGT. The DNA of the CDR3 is TGTGCCAGCAGGGACGGGACAGGGAATGAAAAACTGTTTTTT. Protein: CASRDGTGNEKLFF.

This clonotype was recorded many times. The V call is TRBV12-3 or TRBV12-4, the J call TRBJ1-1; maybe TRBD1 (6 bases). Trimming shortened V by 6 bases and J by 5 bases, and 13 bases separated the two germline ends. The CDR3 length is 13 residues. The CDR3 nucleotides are TGTGCCAGCAGCCCCTACAGGGAAACTGAAGCTTTCTTT. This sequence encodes CASSPYRETEAFF.

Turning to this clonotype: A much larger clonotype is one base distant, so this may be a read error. The CDR3 loop reads CTSSGTGEGNTEAFF. Written as DNA, the CDR3 is TGTACCAGCAGCGGGACAGGGGAGGGGAACACTGAAGCTTTCTTT. This sequence joins TRBV7-2 and TRBJ1-1, with 10 bases fitting TRBD1. The CDR3 is 15 amino acids. J gave up 1 base and V 5 bases, and 4 bases lay outside the gene matches. Germline-derived CDR1 and CDR2 are SGHTA and FQGNSA.

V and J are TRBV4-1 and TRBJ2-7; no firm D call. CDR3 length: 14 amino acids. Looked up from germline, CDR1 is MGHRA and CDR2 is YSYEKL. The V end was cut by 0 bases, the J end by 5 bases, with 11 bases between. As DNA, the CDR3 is TGCGCCAGCAGCCAAGATCCTGGAACAGACGAGCAGTACTTC. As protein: CASSQDPGTDEQYF.

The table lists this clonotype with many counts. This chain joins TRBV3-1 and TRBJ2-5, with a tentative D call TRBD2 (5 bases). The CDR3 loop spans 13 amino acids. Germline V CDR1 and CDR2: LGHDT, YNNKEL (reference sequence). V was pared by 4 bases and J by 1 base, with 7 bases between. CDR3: CASSLDFQETQYF. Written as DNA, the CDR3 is TGTGCCAGCAGCCTGGACTTCCAAGAGACCCAGTACTTC.

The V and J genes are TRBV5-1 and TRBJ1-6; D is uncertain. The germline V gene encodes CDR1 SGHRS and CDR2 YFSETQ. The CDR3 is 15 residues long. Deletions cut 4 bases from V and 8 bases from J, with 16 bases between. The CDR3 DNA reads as TGCGCCAGCAGCCCCGCTGCGGGTGTGTATTCACCCCTCCACTTT. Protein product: CASSPAAGVYSPLHF.

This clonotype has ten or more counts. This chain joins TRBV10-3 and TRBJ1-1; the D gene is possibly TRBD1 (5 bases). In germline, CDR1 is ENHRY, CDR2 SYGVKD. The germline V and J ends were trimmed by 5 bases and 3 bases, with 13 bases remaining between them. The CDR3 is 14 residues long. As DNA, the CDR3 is TGTGCCATCAGTCCTCAGGGTGTCGACACTGAAGCTTTCTTT. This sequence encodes CAISPQGVDTEAFF.

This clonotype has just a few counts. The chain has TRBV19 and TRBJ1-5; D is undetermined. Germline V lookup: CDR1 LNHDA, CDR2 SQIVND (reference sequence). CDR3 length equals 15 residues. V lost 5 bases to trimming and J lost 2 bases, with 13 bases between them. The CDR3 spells CASSLTWAGNQPQHF. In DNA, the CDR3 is TGTGCCAGTAGTTTGACCTGGGCGGGCAATCAGCCCCAGCATTTT.

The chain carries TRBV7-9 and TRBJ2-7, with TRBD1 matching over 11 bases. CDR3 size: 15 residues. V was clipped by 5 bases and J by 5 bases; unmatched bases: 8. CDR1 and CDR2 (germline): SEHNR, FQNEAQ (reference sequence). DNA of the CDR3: TGTGCCAGCAGCGAACCGGGACAGGGGGTCAACGAGCAGTACTTC. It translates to CASSEPGQGVNEQYF.

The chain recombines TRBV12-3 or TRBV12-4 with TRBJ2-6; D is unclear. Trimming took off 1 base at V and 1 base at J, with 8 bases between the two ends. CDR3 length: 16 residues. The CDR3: CASSLGPASGANVLTF. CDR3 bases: TGTGCCAGCAGTTTAGGCCCAGCGTCTGGGGCCAACGTCCTGACTTTC.

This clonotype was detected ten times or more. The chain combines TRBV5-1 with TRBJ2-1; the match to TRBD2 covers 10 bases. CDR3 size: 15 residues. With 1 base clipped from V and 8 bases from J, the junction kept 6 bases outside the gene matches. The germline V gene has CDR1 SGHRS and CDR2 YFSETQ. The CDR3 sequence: CASSLKFLAGDEQFF. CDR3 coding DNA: TGCGCCAGCAGCTTGAAGTTTCTAGCGGGAGATGAGCAGTTCTTC.

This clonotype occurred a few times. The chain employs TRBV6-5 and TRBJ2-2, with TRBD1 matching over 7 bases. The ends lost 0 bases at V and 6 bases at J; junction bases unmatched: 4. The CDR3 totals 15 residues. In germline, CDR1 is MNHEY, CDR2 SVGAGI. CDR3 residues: CASSYSTGAAGELFF. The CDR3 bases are TGTGCCAGCAGTTACTCTACAGGGGCTGCCGGGGAGCTGTTTTTT.

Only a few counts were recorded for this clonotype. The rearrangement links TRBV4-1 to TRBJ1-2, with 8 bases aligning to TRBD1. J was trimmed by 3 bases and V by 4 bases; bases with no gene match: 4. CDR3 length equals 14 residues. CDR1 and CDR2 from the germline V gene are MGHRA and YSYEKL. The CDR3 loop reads CASSRVQGDYGYTF. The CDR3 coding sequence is TGCGCCAGCAGCCGAGTACAGGGGGACTATGGCTACACCTTC.

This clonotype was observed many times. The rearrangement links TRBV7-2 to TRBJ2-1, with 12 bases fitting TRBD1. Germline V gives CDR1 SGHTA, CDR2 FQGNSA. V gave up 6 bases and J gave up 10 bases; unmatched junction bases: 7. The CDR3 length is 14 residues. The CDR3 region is CASRPGTGGLEQFF. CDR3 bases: TGTGCCAGCAGACCCGGGACAGGGGGCTTGGAGCAGTTCTTC.

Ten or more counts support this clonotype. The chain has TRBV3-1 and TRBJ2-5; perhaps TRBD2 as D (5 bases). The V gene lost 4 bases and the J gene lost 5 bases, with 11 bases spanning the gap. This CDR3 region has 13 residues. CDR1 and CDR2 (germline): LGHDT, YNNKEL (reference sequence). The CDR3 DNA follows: TGTGCCAGCAGCCGGCGGGCCGGCGAGACCCAGTACTTC. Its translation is CASSRRAGETQYF.

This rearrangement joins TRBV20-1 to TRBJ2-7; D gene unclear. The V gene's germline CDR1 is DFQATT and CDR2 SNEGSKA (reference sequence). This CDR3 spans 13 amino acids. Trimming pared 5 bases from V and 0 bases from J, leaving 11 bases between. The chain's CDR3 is CSAPLQSSYEQYF. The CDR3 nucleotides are TGCAGTGCTCCCTTACAGAGCTCCTACGAGCAGTACTTC.

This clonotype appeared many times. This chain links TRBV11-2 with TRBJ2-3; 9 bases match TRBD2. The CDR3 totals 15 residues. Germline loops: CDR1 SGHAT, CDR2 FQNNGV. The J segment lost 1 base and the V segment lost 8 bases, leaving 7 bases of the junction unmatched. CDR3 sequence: CASARVAGGTDTQYF. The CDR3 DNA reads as TGTGCCAGCGCTAGGGTAGCGGGAGGCACAGATACGCAGTATTTT. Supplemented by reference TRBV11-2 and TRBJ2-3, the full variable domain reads EAGVAQSPRYKIIEKRQSVAFWCNPISGHATLYWYQQILGQGPKLLIQFQNNGVVDDSQLPKDRFSAERLKGVDSTLKIQPAKLEDSAVYLCASARVAGGTDTQYFGPGTRLTVL.

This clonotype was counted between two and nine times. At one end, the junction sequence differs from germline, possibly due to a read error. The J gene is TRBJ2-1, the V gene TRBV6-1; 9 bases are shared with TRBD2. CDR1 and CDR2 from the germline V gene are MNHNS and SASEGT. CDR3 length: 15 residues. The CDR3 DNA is TGTGCCAGCAGGGAAGGACTAGCGCTTGGGTACTGGCAGTTCTTC. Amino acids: CASREGLALGYWQFF.

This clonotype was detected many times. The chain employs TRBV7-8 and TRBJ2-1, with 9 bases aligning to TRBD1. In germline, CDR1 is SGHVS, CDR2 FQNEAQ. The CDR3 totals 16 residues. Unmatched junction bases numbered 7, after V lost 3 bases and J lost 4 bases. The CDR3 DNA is TGTGCCAGCAGCTTTGGGGGGACAGGGCTTTACAATGAGCAGTTCTTC. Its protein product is CASSFGGTGLYNEQFF.

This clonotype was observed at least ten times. DNA for the CDR3: TGCAGTGCTAGAGACGCTATTCGACATAAAGGAGATACGCAGTATTTT. It specifies CSARDAIRHKGDTQYF. The chain employs TRBV20-1 and TRBJ2-3; no clear D gene. Germline loops: CDR1 DFQATT, CDR2 SNEGSKA (reference sequence). Deletions cut 0 bases from V and 5 bases from J, with 18 bases between. The CDR3 totals 16 residues.

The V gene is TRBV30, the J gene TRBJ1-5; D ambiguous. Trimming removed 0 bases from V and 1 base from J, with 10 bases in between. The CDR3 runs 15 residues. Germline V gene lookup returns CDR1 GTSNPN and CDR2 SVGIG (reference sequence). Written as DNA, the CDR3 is TGTGCCTGGAGTGTAGGTGTGGGAAGCAATCAGCCCCAGCATTTT. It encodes CAWSVGVGSNQPQHF.

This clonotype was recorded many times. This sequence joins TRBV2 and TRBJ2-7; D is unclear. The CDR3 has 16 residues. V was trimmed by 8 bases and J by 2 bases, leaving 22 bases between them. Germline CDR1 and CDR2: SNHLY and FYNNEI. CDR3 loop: CASVPVKAQLTYEQYF. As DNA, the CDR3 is TGTGCCAGCGTCCCGGTCAAGGCCCAGCTTACCTACGAGCAGTACTTC. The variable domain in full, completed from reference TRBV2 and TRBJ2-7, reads EPEVTQTPSHQVTQMGQEVILRCVPISNHLYFYWYRQILGQKVEFLVSFYNNEISEKSEIFDDQFSVERPDGSNFTLKIRSTKLEDSAMYFCASVPVKAQLTYEQYFGPGTRLTVT.

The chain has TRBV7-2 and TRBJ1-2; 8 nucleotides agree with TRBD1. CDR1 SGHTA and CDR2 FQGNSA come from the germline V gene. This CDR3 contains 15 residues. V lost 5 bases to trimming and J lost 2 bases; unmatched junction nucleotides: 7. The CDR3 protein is CASSGSDRGNYGYTF. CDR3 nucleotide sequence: TGTGCCAGCAGCGGGAGTGACAGGGGAAACTATGGCTACACCTTC. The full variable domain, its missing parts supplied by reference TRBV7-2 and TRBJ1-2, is GAGVSQSPSNKVTEKGKDVELRCDPISGHTALYWYRQSLGQGLEFLIYFQGNSAPDKSGLPSDRFSAERTGGSVSTLTIQRTQQEDSAVYLCASSGSDRGNYGYTFGSGTRLTVV.

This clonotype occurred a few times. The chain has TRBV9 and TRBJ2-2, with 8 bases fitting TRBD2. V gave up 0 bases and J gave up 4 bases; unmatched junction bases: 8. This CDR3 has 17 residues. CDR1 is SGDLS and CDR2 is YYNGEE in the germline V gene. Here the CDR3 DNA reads TGTGCCAGCAGCGTAGTGGGGTCGGGAGGGCCCACCGGGGAGCTGTTTTTT. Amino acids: CASSVVGSGGPTGELFF. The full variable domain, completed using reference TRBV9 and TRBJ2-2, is DSGVTQTPKHLITATGQRVTLRCSPRSGDLSVYWYQQSLDQGLQFLIQYYNGEERAKGNILERFSAQQFPDLHSELNLSSLELGDSALYFCASSVVGSGGPTGELFFGEGSRLTVL.

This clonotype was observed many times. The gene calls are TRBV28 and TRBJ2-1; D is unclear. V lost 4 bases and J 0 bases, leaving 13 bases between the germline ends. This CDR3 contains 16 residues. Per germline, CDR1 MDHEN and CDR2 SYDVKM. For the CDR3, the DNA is TGTGCCAGCAGTTCCCAGCAAGACCGCTCCTACAATGAGCAGTTCTTC. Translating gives CASSSQQDRSYNEQFF.

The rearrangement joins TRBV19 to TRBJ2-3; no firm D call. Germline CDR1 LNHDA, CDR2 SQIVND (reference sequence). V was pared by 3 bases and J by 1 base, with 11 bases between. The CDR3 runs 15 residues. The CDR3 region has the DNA TGTGCCAGTAGTATCTACTCTGTCGGCACAGATACGCAGTATTTT. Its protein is CASSIYSVGTDTQYF.

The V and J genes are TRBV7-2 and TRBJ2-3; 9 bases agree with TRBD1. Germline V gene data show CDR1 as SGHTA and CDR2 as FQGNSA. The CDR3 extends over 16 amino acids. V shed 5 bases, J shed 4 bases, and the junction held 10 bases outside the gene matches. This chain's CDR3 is CASSPGTGYLADTQYF. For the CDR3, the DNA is TGTGCCAGCAGCCCCGGGACAGGGTATTTAGCAGATACGCAGTATTTT.

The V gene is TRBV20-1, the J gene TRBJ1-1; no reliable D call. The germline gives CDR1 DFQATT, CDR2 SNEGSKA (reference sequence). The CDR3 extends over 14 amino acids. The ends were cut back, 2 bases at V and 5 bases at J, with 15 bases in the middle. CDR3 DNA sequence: TGCAGTGCTAGATCAACTCTGTCTTTAACTGAAGCTTTCTTT. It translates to CSARSTLSLTEAFF.

Here the CDR3 DNA reads TGTGCCAGCAGTGAGGCCATTTACGAGCAGTACTTC. Translating gives CASSEAIYEQYF. J is TRBJ2-7 and V is TRBV6-1; D call uncertain. The V gene lost 3 bases and the J gene lost 4 bases, with 7 bases spanning the gap. CDR3 size: 12 residues. The V gene's germline CDR1 is MNHNS and CDR2 SASEGT.